This is a list of T cell receptor beta chains from one sample in a study of T cell responses to AZD1222 COVID-19 vaccine. Clones were read by immunoSEQ multiplex PCR, and TCRdb kept only the in-frame ones, dropping some. The data show 150,000 to 180,000 clones, around 89% seen once. Sequenced here: peripheral blood, sampled on day 0 of AZD1222 vaccination. The source of these receptors is an adult in good health. Both conserved end residues are part of each CDR3. Each record gives: D gene, J gene, V gene, clone size, CDR3 DNA, CDR3 protein. The D gene is left open where the match is weak. Some rows have no size entry. The others give once, few or many, or a class for an expanded clone.

- | TRBJ1-1 | TRBV4-1 | - | TGCGCCAGCAGCCAAGGGGCCACTGAAGCTTTCTTT | CASSQGATEAFF
- | TRBJ2-3 | TRBV5-1 | - | TGCGCCAGCAGCAGGACGGACATTTTCACAGATACGCAGTATTTT | CASSRTDIFTDTQYF
- | TRBJ1-4 | TRBV5-8 | - | TGTGCCAGCAGTCCGGACGGTCGCAAACTGTTTTTT | CASSPDGRKLFF
- | TRBJ1-3 | TRBV14 | - | TGTGCCAGCAGCCAAGTGTTAGGTTCTGGAAACACCATATATTTT | CASSQVLGSGNTIYF
- | TRBJ1-3 | TRBV28 | - | TGTGCCAGCAGTTCCCTTTTACCCTCTGGAAACACCATATATTTT | CASSSLLPSGNTIYF
TRBD1 | TRBJ2-5 | TRBV6-5 | - | TGTGCCAGCAGAAGACAGGGTCAAGAGACCCAGTACTTC | CASRRQGQETQYF
- | TRBJ1-2 | TRBV9 | - | TGTGCCGGGGGGGACTATGGCTACACCTTC | CAGGDYGYTF
- | TRBJ1-3 | TRBV5-4 | - | TGTGCCAGCAGCCTGTATGGGTTGGGAAACACCATATATTTT | CASSLYGLGNTIYF
- | TRBJ1-6 | TRBV6-5 | - | TGTGCCAGCAGTTCTGCTACCACCGGTAATTCACCCCTCCACTTT | CASSSATTGNSPLHF
- | TRBJ2-1 | TRBV29-1 | - | TGCAGCGTCCTTAAGGACAGATACAATGAGCAGTTCTTC | CSVLKDRYNEQFF
- | TRBJ1-1 | TRBV6-5 | - | TGTGCCAGCAACGCAGGGATGAACACTGAAGCTTTCTTT | CASNAGMNTEAFF
- | TRBJ1-1 | TRBV14 | few | TGTGCCAGCAGCCAAGACGGAGGAACTGAAGCTTTCTTT | CASSQDGGTEAFF